These 7 T cell receptor beta chains were sequenced from one sample in a study of regulatory T cells in long-lasting Graves disease. Time point given: persistent/refractory GD, antithyroid drugs over 5 years with positive TRAb. The authors made the TCR library using RNA they extracted from PBMCs. For TCR beta, libraries came from iRepertoire HTBI primers and Arm-PCR of CDR3 regions. TCRdb re-analysed the multiplex PCR reads in MiXCR, keeping a single row per CDR3 protein. The data show 420,000 or so distinct CDR3 sequences, roughly a quarter seen once. Sample: peripheral blood mononuclear cells (PBMCs), taken when the disease was refractory, from a patient treated with antithyroid drugs. The receptors derive from a female donor with Graves disease.

This chain joins TRBV20-1 and TRBJ2-1; 12 bases match TRBD1. The germline CDR1 and CDR2 sequences are DFQATT and SNEGSKA (reference sequence). Losses at the gene ends were 0 bases for V and 8 bases for J; bases not matched to a gene: 5. There are 15 residues in the CDR3. The DNA for the CDR3 is TGCAGTGCTAGAGAGGGACAGGGGGCGATCTATGAGCAGTTCTTC. It encodes CSAREGQGAIYEQFF.

This sequence joins TRBV28 and TRBJ2-7, with 9 bases aligning to TRBD2. The ends lost 6 bases at V and 5 bases at J; junction bases unmatched: 14. Per the germline V gene, CDR1 is MDHEN and CDR2 is SYDVKM. The CDR3 loop spans 16 amino acids. The CDR3: CASRQRTSAKGDEQYF. The CDR3 coding sequence is TGTGCCAGCAGACAAAGGACTAGCGCCAAGGGGGACGAGCAGTACTTC.

The rearrangement uses TRBV4-2 and TRBJ2-6, with D perhaps TRBD1 (6 bases). V lost 4 bases and J lost 0, with 13 bases in between. The CDR3 length is 17 residues. CDR1 LGHNA and CDR2 YNFKEQ come from the germline V gene. CDR3 region: CASSRTGTPSGANVLTF. CDR3 in DNA: TGTGCCAGCAGCCGGACCGGGACACCCTCTGGGGCCAACGTCCTGACTTTC.

This clonotype was counted a few times. The chain couples TRBV27 to TRBJ1-5, with D unresolved. The CDR3 length is 14 residues. With 4 bases removed from V and 4 bases from J, the gap between germline ends came to 11 bases. The germline gives CDR1 MNHEY, CDR2 SMNVEV (reference sequence). The CDR3 here is CASSSGIGNQPQHF. DNA for the CDR3: TGTGCCAGCAGTTCGGGTATAGGGAATCAGCCCCAGCATTTT.

The chain joins TRBV27 to TRBJ2-7; D is uncertain. With 0 bases removed from V and 9 bases from J, the gap between germline ends came to 3 bases. CDR1 MNHEY and CDR2 SMNVEV come from the germline V gene (reference sequence). The CDR3 runs 10 residues. The CDR3 loop is CASSLSRQYF. DNA of the CDR3: TGTGCCAGCAGTTTATCCAGGCAGTACTTC.

The chain is built from TRBV13 and TRBJ2-6; D might be TRBD1 or TRBD2, each matching 5 bases. V lost 1 base and J 2 bases, leaving 12 bases between the germline ends. Germline CDR1 PRHDT, CDR2 FYEKMQ (reference sequence). The CDR3 length is 17 residues. The CDR3 spells CASSLVTRGTGANVLTF. DNA of the CDR3: TGTGCCAGCAGCTTAGTTACGAGGGGTACTGGGGCCAACGTCCTGACTTTC.

The V and J genes are TRBV2 and TRBJ2-5; 14 bases agree with TRBD2. The CDR3 spans 18 residues. Germline V gene lookup returns CDR1 SNHLY and CDR2 FYNNEI. V shed 6 bases, J shed 5 bases, and the junction held 14 bases outside the gene matches. CDR3 protein: CASSSPGLAGVVRETQYF. CDR3 sequence (DNA): TGTGCCAGCAGCTCTCCGGGACTAGCGGGAGTTGTAAGGGAGACCCAGTACTTC.